This is a list of T cell receptor beta chains from one sample in a study of blood T cell repertoires in COVID-19. Sequenced by immunoSEQ multiplex PCR; TCRdb stores in-frame clones only, minus some. The sample has approximately 300,000 clones; 70% to 90% are singletons. The sequenced material came from PBMCs or T cells enriched from blood (not recorded which). The receptors here all came from a woman in her twenties or thirties who had recovered from COVID-19. The CDR3 runs from the conserved cysteine through the conserved F or W. Fields, in order: J gene, clone size, V gene, D gene, CDR3 protein, CDR3 DNA. D genes are given only for firm matches. A row's size may be missing; if present it is once, few, many or a size class.

J: TRBJ1-1; size: .; V: TRBV6-5; D: .; CDR3: CATEWGGMNTEAFF; DNA: TGTGCCACCGAGTGGGGGGGAATGAACACTGAAGCTTTCTTT
J: TRBJ2-2; size: once; V: TRBV10-1; D: .; CDR3: CASSETRGGELFF; DNA: TGCGCCAGCAGTGAGACCAGGGGAGGGGAGCTGTTTTTT
J: TRBJ2-2; size: .; V: TRBV4-1; D: TRBD2; CDR3: CASSRASGGTGELFF; DNA: TGCGCCAGCAGCCGAGCTAGCGGGGGGACCGGGGAGCTGTTTTTT
J: TRBJ1-1; size: .; V: TRBV11-2; D: .; CDR3: CASSLGRLAGNTEAFF; DNA: TGTGCCAGCAGCTTGGGCCGCCTGGCAGGGAACACTGAAGCTTTCTTT
J: TRBJ1-1; size: .; V: TRBV20-1; D: .; CDR3: CSARHVTEAFF; DNA: TGCAGTGCTAGACATGTGACAGAAGCTTTCTTT
J: TRBJ2-3; size: .; V: TRBV5-1; D: TRBD2; CDR3: CASSEGTTPGDTQYF; DNA: TGCGCCAGCAGCGAGGGGACTACGCCAGGGGATACGCAGTATTTT
J: TRBJ1-2; size: .; V: TRBV10-2; D: TRBD1; CDR3: CATQGGMGGYTF; DNA: TGCGCCACCCAGGGGGGTATGGGTGGCTACACCTTC
J: TRBJ1-1; size: .; V: TRBV4-1; D: .; CDR3: CASSYYQTVNTEAFF; DNA: TGCGCCAGCAGCTACTACCAGACAGTGAACACTGAAGCTTTCTTT
J: TRBJ1-4; size: .; V: TRBV7-9; D: .; CDR3: CASSPQSGPREKLFF; DNA: TGTGCCAGCAGCCCACAGTCTGGGCCTCGCGAAAAACTGTTTTTT
J: TRBJ2-3; size: once; V: TRBV19; D: .; CDR3: CASSSTTSTDTQYF; DNA: TGTGCCAGTAGTTCAACCACTAGCACAGATACGCAGTATTTT
J: TRBJ1-1; size: .; V: TRBV7-2; D: .; CDR3: CASSLDFAGEAFF; DNA: TGTGCCAGCAGCTTAGATTTTGCGGGGGAAGCTTTCTTT
J: TRBJ1-6; size: .; V: TRBV7-2; D: .; CDR3: CASCPLAGSPLHF; DNA: TGTGCCAGCTGCCCCCTTGCGGGGTCACCCCTCCACTTT
J: TRBJ1-6; size: .; V: TRBV9; D: TRBD1; CDR3: CASKQGSNSPLHF; DNA: TGTGCCAGCAAACAGGGGAGTAATTCACCCCTCCACTTT
J: TRBJ2-7; size: .; V: TRBV3-1/TRBV3-2; D: .; CDR3: CASSLGQPYEQYF; DNA: TGTGCCAGCAGCCTTGGACAGCCCTACGAGCAGTACTTC
J: TRBJ1-5; size: .; V: TRBV9; D: .; CDR3: CASSVGGQGYQPQHF; DNA: TGTGCCAGCAGCGTAGGTGGGCAGGGTTATCAGCCCCAGCATTTT
J: TRBJ1-2; size: few; V: TRBV2; D: TRBD1; CDR3: CASSGGTGVVDTF; DNA: TGTGCCAGCAGTGGTGGGACAGGGGTGGTGGACACCTTC
J: TRBJ2-7; size: .; V: TRBV30; D: TRBD1; CDR3: CAWIPGQSSYEQYF; DNA: TGTGCCTGGATACCGGGACAGAGCTCCTACGAGCAGTACTTC
J: TRBJ2-1; size: .; V: TRBV7-2; D: TRBD2; CDR3: CASSLLGRVGQFF; DNA: TGTGCCAGCAGCTTATTGGGGAGGGTGGGGCAGTTCTTC
J: TRBJ1-2; size: .; V: TRBV27; D: .; CDR3: CASSLFGGRRGYTF; DNA: TGTGCCAGCAGTTTATTCGGTGGGAGGAGAGGCTACACCTTC
J: TRBJ1-5; size: .; V: TRBV30; D: TRBD1; CDR3: CAWSGAGQGANSNQPQHF; DNA: TGTGCCTGGAGTGGGGCGGGACAGGGGGCCAATAGCAATCAGCCCCAGCATTTT
J: TRBJ1-2; size: .; V: TRBV4-1; D: .; CDR3: CASSQEWRAEAGYTF; DNA: TGCGCCAGCAGCCAAGAATGGAGGGCAGAGGCTGGCTACACCTTC
J: TRBJ1-2; size: .; V: TRBV2; D: .; CDR3: CASGQILNYGYTF; DNA: TGTGCCAGCGGACAGATTTTAAACTATGGCTACACCTTC
J: TRBJ1-1; size: .; V: TRBV10-3; D: .; CDR3: CATRQETGTEAFF; DNA: TGTGCCACCCGACAGGAGACAGGCACTGAAGCTTTCTTT
J: TRBJ1-1; size: .; V: TRBV12-5; D: .; CDR3: CASGLPGGDTEAFF; DNA: TGTGCTAGTGGTTTGCCAGGAGGGGACACTGAAGCTTTCTTT
J: TRBJ1-2; size: .; V: TRBV6-5; D: TRBD1; CDR3: CASSYGTGANYGYTF; DNA: TGTGCCAGCAGTTACGGGACAGGCGCTAACTATGGCTACACCTTC
J: TRBJ2-7; size: .; V: TRBV5-1; D: TRBD1; CDR3: CASSKPHPGQPTEQYF; DNA: TGCGCCAGCAGCAAACCCCATCCGGGACAGCCTACCGAGCAGTACTTC
J: TRBJ1-2; size: .; V: TRBV5-1; D: .; CDR3: CASSLVTGDYGYTF; DNA: TGCGCCAGCAGCTTGGTTACAGGTGACTATGGCTACACCTTC
J: TRBJ1-2; size: .; V: TRBV14; D: .; CDR3: CASSQLVTGGYTF; DNA: TGTGCCAGCAGCCAATTAGTGACGGGTGGCTACACCTTC
J: TRBJ1-2; size: .; V: TRBV10-1; D: .; CDR3: CASSESSGGYTF; DNA: TGCGCCAGCAGTGAGTCGAGCGGGGGCTACACCTTC
J: TRBJ2-2; size: .; V: TRBV7-2; D: TRBD2; CDR3: CASSTTSGNTGELFF; DNA: TGTGCCAGCAGCACGACTAGCGGGAACACCGGGGAGCTGTTTTTT
J: TRBJ1-1; size: .; V: TRBV25-1; D: .; CDR3: CASSELRNTEAFF; DNA: TGTGCCAGCAGTGAACTCAGGAACACTGAAGCTTTCTTT
J: TRBJ1-5; size: .; V: TRBV5-8; D: TRBD1; CDR3: CASSLRGQGWNQPQHF; DNA: TGTGCCAGCAGCTTGAGAGGACAGGGGTGGAATCAGCCCCAGCATTTT
J: TRBJ1-1; size: .; V: TRBV30; D: .; CDR3: CAGSSGQYNTEAFF; DNA: TGTGCAGGGAGCTCGGGACAATATAACACTGAAGCTTTCTTT
J: TRBJ2-1; size: .; V: TRBV7-9; D: TRBD2; CDR3: CASSLGLAGASSYNEQFF; DNA: TGTGCCAGCAGCTTAGGACTAGCGGGGGCCAGCTCCTACAATGAGCAGTTCTTC
J: TRBJ1-6; size: .; V: TRBV7-2; D: .; CDR3: CASSLTPGNTGSPLHF; DNA: TGTGCCAGCAGTCTAACCCCGGGAAACACGGGCTCACCCCTCCACTTT
J: TRBJ1-6; size: .; V: TRBV4-1; D: .; CDR3: CASSHRGSSPLHF; DNA: TGCGCCAGCAGCCACCGGGGGAGTTCACCCCTCCACTTT
J: TRBJ1-1; size: .; V: TRBV18; D: TRBD1; CDR3: CASSPRTGETEAFF; DNA: TGTGCCAGCTCACCGCGGACAGGGGAAACTGAAGCTTTCTTT
J: TRBJ1-1; size: .; V: TRBV5-1; D: .; CDR3: CASSRDLTEAFF; DNA: TGCGCCAGCAGCCGGGATCTCACTGAAGCTTTCTTT
J: TRBJ1-1; size: .; V: TRBV5-1; D: .; CDR3: CASSLEGGFTEAFF; DNA: TGCGCCAGCAGCTTGGAAGGGGGTTTCACTGAAGCTTTCTTT
J: TRBJ2-7; size: .; V: TRBV5-6; D: TRBD1; CDR3: CASSFDRGRDEQYF; DNA: TGTGCCAGCAGCTTCGACAGGGGAAGAGACGAGCAGTACTTC
J: TRBJ1-6; size: .; V: TRBV27; D: .; CDR3: CASSFRENNSPLHF; DNA: TGTGCCAGCAGTTTCCGGGAGAATAATTCACCCCTCCACTTT
J: TRBJ1-2; size: .; V: TRBV27; D: TRBD1; CDR3: CASSFASGTGVGYTF; DNA: TGTGCCAGCAGTTTCGCCTCCGGGACAGGGGTTGGCTACACCTTC
J: TRBJ2-3; size: .; V: TRBV5-1; D: TRBD1; CDR3: CASSFDRGPTDTQYF; DNA: TGCGCCAGCAGCTTCGACAGGGGCCCTACAGATACGCAGTATTTT
J: TRBJ1-6; size: .; V: TRBV30; D: TRBD1; CDR3: CASVTGPNSPLHF; DNA: TGTGCCTCAGTGACAGGGCCAAATTCACCCCTCCACTTT
J: TRBJ2-2; size: .; V: TRBV5-4; D: TRBD2; CDR3: CASSPGGGPLPTGELFF; DNA: TGTGCCAGCAGCCCGGGGGGGGGCCCCCTGCCCACCGGGGAGCTGTTTTTT
J: TRBJ2-1; size: .; V: TRBV3-1/TRBV3-2; D: .; CDR3: CASSQLPGSTYNEQFF; DNA: TGTGCCAGCAGCCAATTGCCGGGGTCCACCTACAATGAGCAGTTCTTC
J: TRBJ1-3; size: few; V: TRBV9; D: .; CDR3: CASSATGFPGNTIYF; DNA: TGTGCCAGCAGCGCCACAGGGTTTCCTGGAAACACCATATATTTT
J: TRBJ1-1; size: .; V: TRBV2; D: .; CDR3: CATSEGPGTEAFF; DNA: TGTGCCACCTCGGAGGGGCCTGGAACTGAAGCTTTCTTT
J: TRBJ2-5; size: .; V: TRBV5-8; D: .; CDR3: CASSLQIQETQYF; DNA: TGTGCCAGCAGCCTACAGATCCAAGAGACCCAGTACTTC
J: TRBJ1-6; size: .; V: TRBV6-5; D: .; CDR3: CASRGAVDNSPLHF; DNA: TGTGCCAGCAGGGGGGCAGTAGATAATTCACCCCTCCACTTT
J: TRBJ2-5; size: .; V: TRBV3-1/TRBV3-2; D: .; CDR3: CASSNKPGLIQETQYF; DNA: TGTGCCAGCAGCAACAAACCGGGTTTAATACAAGAGACCCAGTACTTC
J: TRBJ2-7; size: few; V: TRBV5-4; D: .; CDR3: CASSLWRDYEQYF; DNA: TGTGCCAGCAGCTTGTGGCGGGACTACGAGCAGTACTTC
J: TRBJ2-5; size: .; V: TRBV3-1/TRBV3-2; D: TRBD2; CDR3: CASSLFAGGRAQYF; DNA: TGTGCCAGCAGCCTGTTCGCGGGGGGGAGGGCCCAGTACTTC
J: TRBJ2-3; size: .; V: TRBV2; D: .; CDR3: CASSGERVGTDTQYF; DNA: TGTGCCAGCAGTGGAGAGCGGGTTGGCACAGATACGCAGTATTTT
J: TRBJ1-1; size: .; V: TRBV19; D: .; CDR3: CASSPSYREAEAFF; DNA: TGTGCCAGTAGTCCCTCCTATAGGGAGGCTGAAGCTTTCTTT
J: TRBJ2-1; size: .; V: TRBV27; D: TRBD2; CDR3: CASSFRAGAPGNEQFF; DNA: TGTGCCAGCAGTTTTCGAGCGGGGGCGCCGGGGAATGAGCAGTTCTTC